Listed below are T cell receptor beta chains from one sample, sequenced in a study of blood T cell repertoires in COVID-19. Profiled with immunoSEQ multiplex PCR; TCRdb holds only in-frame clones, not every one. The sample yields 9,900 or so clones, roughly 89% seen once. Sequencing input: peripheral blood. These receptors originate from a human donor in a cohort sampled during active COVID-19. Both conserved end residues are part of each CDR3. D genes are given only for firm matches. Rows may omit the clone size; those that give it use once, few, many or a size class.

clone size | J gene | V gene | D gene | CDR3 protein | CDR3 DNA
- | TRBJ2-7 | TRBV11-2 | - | CASSPVSYEQYF | TGTGCCAGCAGCCCAGTCTCGTACGAGCAGTACTTC
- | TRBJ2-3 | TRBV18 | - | CASSRSLGGASTDTQYF | TGTGCCAGCTCACGGAGCTTGGGGGGGGCAAGCACAGATACGCAGTATTTT
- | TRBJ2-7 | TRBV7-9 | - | CASSPIQGRGSYEQYF | TGTGCCAGCAGCCCAATACAGGGTCGTGGCTCCTACGAGCAGTACTTC
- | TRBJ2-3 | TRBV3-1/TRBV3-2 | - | CASSQGVGGRDTQYF | TGTGCCAGCAGCCAAGGGGTGGGGGGGCGTGATACGCAGTATTTT
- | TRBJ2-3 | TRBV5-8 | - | CASSFGSRPGTDTQYF | TGTGCCAGCAGCTTCGGGTCCAGACCTGGGACAGATACGCAGTATTTT
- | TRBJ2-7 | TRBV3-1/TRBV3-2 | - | CASSQVSRGEQYF | TGTGCCAGCAGCCAAGTCTCCCGGGGAGAGCAGTACTTC
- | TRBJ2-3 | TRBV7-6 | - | CASSSRDTTSTDTQYF | TGTGCCAGCAGCTCGAGGGACACCACTAGCACAGATACGCAGTATTTT
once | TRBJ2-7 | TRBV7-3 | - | CASSLGGLPYEQYF | TGTGCCAGCAGCTTAGGCGGATTACCCTACGAGCAGTACTTC
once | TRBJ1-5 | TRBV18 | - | CASSPPGGERPQHF | TGTGCCAGCTCACCCCCTGGGGGGGAAAGGCCCCAGCATTTT
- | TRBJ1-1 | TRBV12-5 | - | CASGHGEAFF | TGTGCTAGTGGTCACGGTGAAGCTTTCTTT
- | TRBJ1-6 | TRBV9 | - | CASSFGSNSPLHF | TGTGCCAGCAGCTTCGGGTCTAATTCACCCCTCCACTTT
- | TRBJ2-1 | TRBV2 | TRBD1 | CASKLGQGATNEQFF | TGTGCCAGCAAATTGGGACAGGGGGCGACCAATGAGCAGTTCTTC
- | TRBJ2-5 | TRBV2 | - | CASIPAAYQETQYF | TGTGCCAGCATTCCAGCGGCCTACCAAGAGACCCAGTACTTC
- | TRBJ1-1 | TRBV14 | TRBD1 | CASSQWQGAAEAFF | TGTGCCAGCAGCCAATGGCAGGGGGCCGCTGAAGCTTTCTTT
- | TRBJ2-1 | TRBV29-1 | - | CSVVTRSSYNEQFF | TGCAGCGTCGTTACACGGAGCTCCTACAATGAGCAGTTCTTC
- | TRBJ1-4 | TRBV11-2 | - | CASSPRQLGLLFF | TGTGCCAGCAGCCCCAGACAATTAGGCTTGCTGTTTTTT
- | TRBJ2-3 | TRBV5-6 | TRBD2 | CASSPAGTSGGRTDTQYF | TGTGCCAGCAGCCCCGCCGGGACTAGCGGGGGGCGCACAGATACGCAGTATTTT
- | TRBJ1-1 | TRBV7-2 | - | CASSLSTGNTEAFF | TGTGCCAGCAGCTTATCGACAGGAAACACTGAAGCTTTCTTT
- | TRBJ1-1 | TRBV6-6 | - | CASSYRDGESFF | TGTGCCAGCAGTTACCGCGACGGGGAATCTTTCTTT
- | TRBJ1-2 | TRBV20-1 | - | CSAESPGLHTF | TGCAGTGCTGAGTCCCCGGGACTTCACACCTTC
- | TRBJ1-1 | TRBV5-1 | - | CASSLPRQDSEAFF | TGCGCCAGCAGCTTGCCCCGACAGGACTCGGAAGCTTTCTTT
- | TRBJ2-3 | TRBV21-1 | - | CASSSPPGLAGPTDTQYF | TGTGCCAGCAGCTCCCCCCCGGGACTAGCGGGGCCCACAGATACGCAGTATTTT
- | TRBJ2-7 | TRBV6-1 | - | CASSEYDQEGPYEQYF | TGTGCCAGCAGTGAATATGACCAGGAGGGGCCCTACGAGCAGTACTTC
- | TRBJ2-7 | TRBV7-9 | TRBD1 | CASSQTGGRYEQYF | TGTGCCAGCAGCCAGACAGGGGGCAGGTACGAGCAGTACTTC
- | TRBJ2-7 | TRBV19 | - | CASGYKVTSYEQYF | TGTGCATCGGGGTACAAAGTGACCTCCTACGAGCAGTACTTC
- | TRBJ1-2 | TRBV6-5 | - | CASSLHAGGDYGYTF | TGTGCCAGCAGCCTCCACGCGGGGGGGGACTATGGCTACACCTTC
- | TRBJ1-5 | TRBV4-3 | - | CASSQNWQGRNQPQHF | TGCGCCAGCAGCCAAAATTGGCAGGGGCGCAATCAGCCCCAGCATTTT
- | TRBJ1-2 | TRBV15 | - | CATSRGAGYTF | TGTGCCACCAGCAGAGGGGCCGGCTACACCTTC
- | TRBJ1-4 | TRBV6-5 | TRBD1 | CASSYQTGPGEKLFF | TGTGCCAGCAGTTACCAGACAGGGCCTGGTGAAAAACTGTTTTTT
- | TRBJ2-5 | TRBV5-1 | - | CASSLGWRGTQETQYF | TGCGCCAGCAGCTTGGGGTGGCGGGGAACCCAAGAGACCCAGTACTTC
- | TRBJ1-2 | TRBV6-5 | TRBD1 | CASSQLGQGSYGYTF | TGTGCCAGCAGTCAGCTGGGACAGGGGAGCTATGGCTACACCTTC
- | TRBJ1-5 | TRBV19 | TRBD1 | CASSWAGGSNQPQHF | TGTGCCAGTAGTTGGGCAGGGGGATCCAATCAGCCCCAGCATTTT
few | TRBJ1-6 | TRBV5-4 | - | CASSFWSSYNSPLHF | TGTGCCAGCAGCTTCTGGAGCTCCTATAATTCACCCCTCCACTTT
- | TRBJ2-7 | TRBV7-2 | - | CASSSRDGVEQYF | TGTGCCAGCAGCTCACGGGATGGGGTGGAGCAGTACTTC
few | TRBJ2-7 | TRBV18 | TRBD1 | CASSPGDRVEQYF | TGTGCCAGCTCACCAGGGGACAGGGTCGAGCAGTACTTC
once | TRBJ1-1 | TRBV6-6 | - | CASSSGRLVNTEAFF | TGTGCCAGCAGCAGCGGACGATTGGTCAACACTGAAGCTTTCTTT
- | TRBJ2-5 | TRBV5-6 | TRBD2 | CASSLARGGTQYF | TGTGCCAGCAGCTTAGCACGGGGGGGGACCCAGTACTTC
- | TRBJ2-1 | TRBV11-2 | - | CASSPTRTDFHEQFF | TGTGCCAGCAGCCCAACCCGGACAGACTTCCATGAGCAGTTCTTC
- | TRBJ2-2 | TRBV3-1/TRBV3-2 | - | CASSQYNAGTGELFF | TGTGCCAGCAGCCAATATAATGCGGGGACCGGGGAGCTGTTTTTT
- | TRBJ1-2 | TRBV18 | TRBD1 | CASSRTGDGYTF | TGTGCCAGCTCACGGACAGGAGATGGCTACACCTTC
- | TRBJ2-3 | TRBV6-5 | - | CASRPRGITDTQYF | TGTGCCAGCAGACCCCGGGGTATCACAGATACGCAGTATTTT
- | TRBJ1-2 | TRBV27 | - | CASSPRGGAIDGYTF | TGTGCCAGCAGCCCGCGGGGGGGGGCCATTGATGGCTACACCTTC
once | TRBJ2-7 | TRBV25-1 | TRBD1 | CASSDWGQGREQYF | TGTGCCAGCAGTGATTGGGGACAGGGTCGTGAGCAGTACTTC
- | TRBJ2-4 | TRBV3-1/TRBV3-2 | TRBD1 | CASSPDRVNKNIQYF | TGTGCCAGCAGTCCCGACAGGGTTAACAAAAACATTCAGTACTTC
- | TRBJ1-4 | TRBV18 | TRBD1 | CASSPLTPGQVNEKLFF | TGTGCCAGCTCACCACTCACCCCGGGACAGGTTAATGAAAAACTGTTTTTT